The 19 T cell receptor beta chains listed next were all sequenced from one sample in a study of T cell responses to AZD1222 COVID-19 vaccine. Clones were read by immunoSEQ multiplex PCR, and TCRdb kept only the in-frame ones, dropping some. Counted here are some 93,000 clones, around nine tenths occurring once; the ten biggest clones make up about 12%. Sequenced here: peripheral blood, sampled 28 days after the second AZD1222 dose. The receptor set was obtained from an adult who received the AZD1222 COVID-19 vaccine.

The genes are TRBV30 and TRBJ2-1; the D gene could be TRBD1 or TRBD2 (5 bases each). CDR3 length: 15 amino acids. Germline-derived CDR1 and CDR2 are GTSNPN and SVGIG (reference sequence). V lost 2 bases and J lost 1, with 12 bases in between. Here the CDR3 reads CAWSPPGLSYNEQFF. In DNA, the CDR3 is TGTGCCTGGAGTCCCCCGGGGCTATCCTACAATGAGCAGTTCTTC. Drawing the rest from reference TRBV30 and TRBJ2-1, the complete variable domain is SQTIHQWPATLVQPVGSPLSLECTVEGTSNPNLYWYRQAAGRGLQLLFYSVGIGQISSEVPQNLSASRPQDRQFILSSKKLLLSDSGFYLCAWSPPGLSYNEQFFGPGTRLTVL.

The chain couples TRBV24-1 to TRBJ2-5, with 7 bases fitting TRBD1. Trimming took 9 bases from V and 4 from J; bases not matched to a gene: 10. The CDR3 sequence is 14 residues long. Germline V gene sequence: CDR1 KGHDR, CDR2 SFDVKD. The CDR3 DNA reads TGTGCCACCCCAGACAGGGAAACTAGAGAGACCCAGTACTTC. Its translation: CATPDRETRETQYF.

CDR3 nucleotides: TGCGCCTCCGCCCGGAGCGGATACAATGAGCAGTTCTTC. It encodes CASARSGYNEQFF. The V and J genes are TRBV5-1 and TRBJ2-1; maybe TRBD2 (5 bases). The CDR3 totals 13 residues. The germline V and J ends were trimmed by 10 bases and 4 bases, with 15 bases remaining between them. Germline V gives CDR1 SGHRS, CDR2 YFSETQ.

The CDR3, as DNA: TGTGCCAGCAGCTTTTGGGGTACGAACACTGAAGCTTTCTTT. This translates into CASSFWGTNTEAFF. The rearrangement links TRBV5-8 to TRBJ1-1; no clear D. The germline V gene encodes CDR1 SGHTS and CDR2 YDEGEE. The CDR3 spans 14 residues. V lost 2 bases and J 1 base, leaving 9 bases between the germline ends. The full variable domain, completed using reference TRBV5-8 and TRBJ1-1, is EAGVTQSPTHLIKTRGQQATLRCSPISGHTSVYWYQQALGLGLQFLLWYDEGEERNRGNFPPRFSGRQFPNYSSELNVNALELEDSALYLCASSFWGTNTEAFFGQGTRLTVV.

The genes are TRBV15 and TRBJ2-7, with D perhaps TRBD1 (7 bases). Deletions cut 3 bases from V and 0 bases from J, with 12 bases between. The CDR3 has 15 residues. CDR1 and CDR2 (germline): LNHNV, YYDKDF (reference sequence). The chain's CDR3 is CATSRTEGASYEQYF. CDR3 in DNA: TGTGCCACCAGCAGGACGGAGGGGGCCTCCTACGAGCAGTACTTC.

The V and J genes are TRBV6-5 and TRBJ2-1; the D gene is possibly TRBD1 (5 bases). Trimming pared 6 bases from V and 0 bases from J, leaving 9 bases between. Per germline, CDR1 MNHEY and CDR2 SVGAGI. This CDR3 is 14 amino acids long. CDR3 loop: CASSPTVSYNEQFF. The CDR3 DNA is TGTGCCAGCAGCCCGACAGTCTCCTACAATGAGCAGTTCTTC.

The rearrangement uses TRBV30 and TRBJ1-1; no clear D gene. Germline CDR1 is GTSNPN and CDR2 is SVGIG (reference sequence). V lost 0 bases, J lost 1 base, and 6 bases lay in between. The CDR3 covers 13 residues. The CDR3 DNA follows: TGTGCCTGGAGTGTTTCCCGGAACACTGAAGCTTTCTTT. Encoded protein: CAWSVSRNTEAFF.

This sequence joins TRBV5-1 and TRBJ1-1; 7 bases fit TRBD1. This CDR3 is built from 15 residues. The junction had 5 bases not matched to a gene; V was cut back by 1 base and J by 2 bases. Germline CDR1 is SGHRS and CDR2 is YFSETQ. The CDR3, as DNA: TGCGCCAGCAGCTTGACAGGGGAAGGCAACACTGAAGCTTTCTTT. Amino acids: CASSLTGEGNTEAFF. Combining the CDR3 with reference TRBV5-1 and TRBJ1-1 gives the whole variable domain KAGVTQTPRYLIKTRGQQVTLSCSPISGHRSVSWYQQTPGQGLQFLFEYFSETQRNKGNFPGRFSGRQFSNSRSEMNVSTLELGDSALYLCASSLTGEGNTEAFFGQGTRLTVV.

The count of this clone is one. The CDR3 DNA follows: TGTGCCAGTAGTCGGACAGGGGAAGGCTTTGTAGGAAACACCATATATTTT. This translates into CASSRTGEGFVGNTIYF. This chain uses TRBV19 with TRBJ1-3, with 9 bases that match TRBD1. CDR1 and CDR2 from the germline V gene are LNHDA and SQIVND (reference sequence). This CDR3 has 17 amino acids. Trimming removed 5 bases from V and 4 bases from J; junction bases left unmatched: 12.

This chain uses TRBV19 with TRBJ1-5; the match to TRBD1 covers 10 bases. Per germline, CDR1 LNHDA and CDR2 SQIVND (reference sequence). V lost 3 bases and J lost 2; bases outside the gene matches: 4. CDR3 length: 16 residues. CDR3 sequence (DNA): TGTGCCAGTAGTATGACAGGGGGCGGCCGCAATCAGCCCCAGCATTTT. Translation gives CASSMTGGGRNQPQHF. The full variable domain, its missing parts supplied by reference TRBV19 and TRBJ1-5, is DGGITQSPKYLFRKEGQNVTLSCEQNLNHDAMYWYRQDPGQGLRLIYYSQIVNDFQKGDIAEGYSVSREKKESFPLTVTSAQKNPTAFYLCASSMTGGGRNQPQHFGDGTRLSIL.

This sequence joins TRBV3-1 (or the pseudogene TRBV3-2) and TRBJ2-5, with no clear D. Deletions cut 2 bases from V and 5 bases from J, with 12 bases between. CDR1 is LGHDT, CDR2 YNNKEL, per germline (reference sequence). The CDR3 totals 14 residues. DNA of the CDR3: TGTGCCAGCAGCCAAATAGGGAATCGGGAGACCCAGTACTTC. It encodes CASSQIGNRETQYF.

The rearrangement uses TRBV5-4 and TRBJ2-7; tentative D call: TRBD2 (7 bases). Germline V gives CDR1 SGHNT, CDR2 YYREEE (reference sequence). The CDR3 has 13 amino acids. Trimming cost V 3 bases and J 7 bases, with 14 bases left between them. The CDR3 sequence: CASSSRGGDEQYF. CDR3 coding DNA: TGTGCCAGCAGCTCGAGGGGGGGCGATGAGCAGTACTTC.

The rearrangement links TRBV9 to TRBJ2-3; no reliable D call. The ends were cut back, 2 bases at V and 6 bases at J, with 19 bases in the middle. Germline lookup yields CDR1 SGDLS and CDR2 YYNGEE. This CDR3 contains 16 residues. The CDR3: CASSVRRSGPQDTQYF. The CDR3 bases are TGTGCCAGCAGCGTTCGTAGGTCGGGCCCCCAGGATACGCAGTATTTT.

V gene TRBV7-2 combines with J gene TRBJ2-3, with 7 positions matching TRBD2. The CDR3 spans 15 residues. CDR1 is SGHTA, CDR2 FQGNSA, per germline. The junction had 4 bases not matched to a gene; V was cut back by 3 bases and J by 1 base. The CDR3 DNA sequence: TGTGCCAGCAGCTTCGACGGGAGGCGCACAGATACGCAGTATTTT. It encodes CASSFDGRRTDTQYF.

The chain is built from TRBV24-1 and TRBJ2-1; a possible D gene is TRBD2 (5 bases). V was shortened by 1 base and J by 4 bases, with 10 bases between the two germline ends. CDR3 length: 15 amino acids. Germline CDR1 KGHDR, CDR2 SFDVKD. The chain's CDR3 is CATSDFTGIYNEQFF. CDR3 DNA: TGTGCCACCAGTGATTTCACGGGAATATACAATGAGCAGTTCTTC.

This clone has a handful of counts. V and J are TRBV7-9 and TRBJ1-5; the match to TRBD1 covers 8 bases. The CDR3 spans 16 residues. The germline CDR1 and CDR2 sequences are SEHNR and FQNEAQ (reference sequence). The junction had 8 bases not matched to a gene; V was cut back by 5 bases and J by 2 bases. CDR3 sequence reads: CASSPGQGGGNQPQHF. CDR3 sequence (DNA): TGTGCCAGCAGCCCAGGACAGGGAGGAGGCAATCAGCCCCAGCATTTT.

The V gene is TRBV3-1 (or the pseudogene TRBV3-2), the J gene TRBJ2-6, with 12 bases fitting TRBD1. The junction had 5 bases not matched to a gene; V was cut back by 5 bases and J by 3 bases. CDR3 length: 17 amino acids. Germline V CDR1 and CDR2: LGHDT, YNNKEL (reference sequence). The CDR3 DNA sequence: TGTGCCAGCAGCTATGGGACAGGGGGCATTGGGGCCAACGTCCTGACTTTC. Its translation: CASSYGTGGIGANVLTF.

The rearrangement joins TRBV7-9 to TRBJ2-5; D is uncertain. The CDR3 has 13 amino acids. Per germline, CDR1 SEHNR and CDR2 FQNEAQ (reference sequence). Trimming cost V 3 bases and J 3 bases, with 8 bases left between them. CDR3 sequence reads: CASSFVEEETQYF. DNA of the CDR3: TGTGCCAGCAGCTTTGTAGAGGAAGAGACCCAGTACTTC.

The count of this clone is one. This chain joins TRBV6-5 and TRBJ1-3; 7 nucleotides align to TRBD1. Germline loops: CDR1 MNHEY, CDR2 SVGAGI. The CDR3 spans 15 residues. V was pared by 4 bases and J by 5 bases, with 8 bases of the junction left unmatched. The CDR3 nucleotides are TGTGCCAGCAGTTCGACAGGGTTTTCTCGAAACACCATATATTTT. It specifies CASSSTGFSRNTIYF.